The subject of this entry is one T cell receptor beta chain. Measured with immunoSEQ multiplex PCR; TCRdb has only the in-frame clones, and not every one. This table holds over 15,000 clones, about 88% found once. The germline V gene encodes CDR1 SGHDT and CDR2 YYEEEE. Unmatched junction bases numbered 8, after V lost 5 bases and J lost 3 bases. The CDR3 sequence is 15 residues long. The data are from a study of blood T cell repertoires in COVID-19. The source is a woman of 80 years or more with COVID-19, enrolled during active disease. The sequencing input was peripheral blood. This chain joins TRBV5-6 and TRBJ2-7; 10 bases map to TRBD1. CDR3 protein: CASRGRDRGRYEQYF. The CDR3 coding sequence is TGTGCCAGCAGGGGCCGGGACAGGGGACGCTACGAGCAGTACTTC. The whole variable domain, filled in from reference TRBV5-6 and TRBJ2-7, reads DAGVTQSPTHLIKTRGQQVTLRCSPKSGHDTVSWYQQALGQGPQFIFQYYEEEERQRGNFPDRFSGHQFPNYSSELNVNALLLGDSALYLCASRGRDRGRYEQYFGPGTRLTVT.